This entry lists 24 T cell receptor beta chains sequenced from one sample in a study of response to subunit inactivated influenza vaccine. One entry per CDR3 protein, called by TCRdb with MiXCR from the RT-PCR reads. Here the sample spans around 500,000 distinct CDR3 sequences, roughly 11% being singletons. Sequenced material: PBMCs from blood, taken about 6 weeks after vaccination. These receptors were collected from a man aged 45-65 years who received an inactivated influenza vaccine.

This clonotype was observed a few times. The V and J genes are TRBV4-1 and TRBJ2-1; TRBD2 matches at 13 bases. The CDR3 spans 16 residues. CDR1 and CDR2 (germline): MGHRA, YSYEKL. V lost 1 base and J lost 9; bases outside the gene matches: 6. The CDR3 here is CASSQAEGLAGSEQFF. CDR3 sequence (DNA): TGCGCCAGCAGCCAAGCCGAGGGACTAGCGGGAAGTGAGCAGTTCTTC.

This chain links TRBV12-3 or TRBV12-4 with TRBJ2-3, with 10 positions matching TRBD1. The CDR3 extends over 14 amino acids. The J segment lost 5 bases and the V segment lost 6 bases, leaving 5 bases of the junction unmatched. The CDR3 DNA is TGTGCCAGCAGCGAGACAGGGGGCCTAGATACGCAGTATTTT. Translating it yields CASSETGGLDTQYF.

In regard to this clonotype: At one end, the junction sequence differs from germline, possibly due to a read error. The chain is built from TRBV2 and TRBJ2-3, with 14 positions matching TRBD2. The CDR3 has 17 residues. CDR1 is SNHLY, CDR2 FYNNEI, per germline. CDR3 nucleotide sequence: TGTGCCTGCAGTACCCCCGGGACTAGCGGGAGTTCAGATACGCAGTATTTT. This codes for CACSTPGTSGSSDTQYF.

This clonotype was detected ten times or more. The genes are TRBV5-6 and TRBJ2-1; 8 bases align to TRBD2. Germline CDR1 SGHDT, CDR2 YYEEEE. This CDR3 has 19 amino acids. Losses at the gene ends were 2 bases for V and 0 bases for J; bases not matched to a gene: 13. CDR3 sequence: CASSFMTGGPSVSYNEQFF. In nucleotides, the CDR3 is TGTGCCAGCAGCTTTATGACGGGAGGGCCCTCAGTCTCCTACAATGAGCAGTTCTTC.

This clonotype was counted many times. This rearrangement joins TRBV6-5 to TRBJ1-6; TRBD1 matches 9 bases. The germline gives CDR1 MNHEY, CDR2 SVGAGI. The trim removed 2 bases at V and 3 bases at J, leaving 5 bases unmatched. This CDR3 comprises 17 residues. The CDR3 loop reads CASSYRPGQGYNSPLHF. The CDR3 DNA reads TGTGCCAGCAGTTACCGGCCGGGACAGGGCTATAATTCACCCCTCCACTTT.

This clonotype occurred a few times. The CDR3 coding sequence is TGTGCCAGCAGTTACTCTCTGCTAGCGGGAGATGTTGGGAGCTACGAGCAGTACTTC. Translating gives CASSYSLLAGDVGSYEQYF. The chain employs TRBV6-5 and TRBJ2-7; 10 bases align to TRBD2. Germline V gene data show CDR1 as MNHEY and CDR2 as SVGAGI. The CDR3 totals 19 residues. Losses at the gene ends were 0 bases for V and 3 bases for J; bases not matched to a gene: 14.

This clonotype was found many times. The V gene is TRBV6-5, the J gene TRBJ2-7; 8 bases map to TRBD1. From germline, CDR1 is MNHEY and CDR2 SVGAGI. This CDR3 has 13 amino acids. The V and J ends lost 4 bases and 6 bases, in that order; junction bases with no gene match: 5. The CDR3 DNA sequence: TGTGCCAGCAGTTTCGACAGGGGCTCCGAGCAGTACTTC. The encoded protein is CASSFDRGSEQYF.

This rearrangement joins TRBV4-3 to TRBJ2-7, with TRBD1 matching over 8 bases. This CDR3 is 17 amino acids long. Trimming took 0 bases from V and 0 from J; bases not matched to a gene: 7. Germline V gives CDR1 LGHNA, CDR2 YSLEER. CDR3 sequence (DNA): TGCGCCAGCAGCCAAGAGATCGGCGGGACAGGCTCCTACGAGCAGTACTTC. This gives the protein CASSQEIGGTGSYEQYF.

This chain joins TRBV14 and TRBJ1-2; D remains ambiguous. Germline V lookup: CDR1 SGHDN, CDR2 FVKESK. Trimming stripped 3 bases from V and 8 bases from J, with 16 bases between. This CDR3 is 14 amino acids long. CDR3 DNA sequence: TGTGCCAGCAGCCAGAGTGAGACCGGGAGAGGCTACACCTTC. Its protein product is CASSQSETGRGYTF.

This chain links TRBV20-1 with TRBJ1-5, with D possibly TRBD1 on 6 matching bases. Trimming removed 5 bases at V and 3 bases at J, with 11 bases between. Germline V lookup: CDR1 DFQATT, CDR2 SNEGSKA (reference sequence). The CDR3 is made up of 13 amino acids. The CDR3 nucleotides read TGCAGTGCTGGGACGGGGGCCAATCAGCCCCAGCATTTT. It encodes CSAGTGANQPQHF.

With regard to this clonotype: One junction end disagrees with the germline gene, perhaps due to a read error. The CDR3 protein is CASRLRYSGQSSYEQYF. In DNA form, the CDR3 reads TGTGCCAGCCGTTTGAGATACTCTGGACAGAGCTCCTACGAGCAGTACTTC. The chain employs TRBV12-3 or TRBV12-4 and TRBJ2-7, with D perhaps TRBD1 (6 bases). This CDR3 region has 17 residues.

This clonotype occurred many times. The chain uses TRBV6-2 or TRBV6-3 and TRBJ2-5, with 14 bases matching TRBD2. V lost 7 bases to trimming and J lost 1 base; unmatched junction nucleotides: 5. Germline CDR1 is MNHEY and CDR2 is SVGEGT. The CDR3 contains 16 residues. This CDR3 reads CASTSTSGRAQETQYF. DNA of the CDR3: TGTGCCAGCACCTCGACTAGCGGGAGGGCCCAAGAGACCCAGTACTTC.

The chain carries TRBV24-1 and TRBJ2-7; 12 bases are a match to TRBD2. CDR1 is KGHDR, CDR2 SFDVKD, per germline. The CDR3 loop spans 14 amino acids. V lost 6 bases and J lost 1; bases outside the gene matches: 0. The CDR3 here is CATSTSGRSYEQYF. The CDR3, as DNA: TGTGCCACCAGTACTAGCGGGAGGTCCTACGAGCAGTACTTC.

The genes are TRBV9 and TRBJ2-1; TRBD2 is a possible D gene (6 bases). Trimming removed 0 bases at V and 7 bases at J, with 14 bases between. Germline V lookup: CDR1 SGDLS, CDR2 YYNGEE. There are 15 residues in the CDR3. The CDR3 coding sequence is TGTGCCAGCAGCGTAGGGCAAGGACTAACGAATGAGCAGTTCTTC. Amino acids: CASSVGQGLTNEQFF.

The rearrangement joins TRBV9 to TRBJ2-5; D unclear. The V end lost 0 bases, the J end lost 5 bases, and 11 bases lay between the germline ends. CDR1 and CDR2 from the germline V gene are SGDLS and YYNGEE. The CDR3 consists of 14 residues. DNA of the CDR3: TGTGCCAGCAGCGTAGGAGGTACGGCGGAGACCCAGTACTTC. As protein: CASSVGGTAETQYF.

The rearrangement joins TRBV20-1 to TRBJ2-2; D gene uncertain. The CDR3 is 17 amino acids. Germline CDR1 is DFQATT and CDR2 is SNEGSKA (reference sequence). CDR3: CCARDEWGKWDTGELFF. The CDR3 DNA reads TGCTGCGCTAGAGATGAATGGGGAAAGTGGGACACCGGGGAGCTGTTTTTT.

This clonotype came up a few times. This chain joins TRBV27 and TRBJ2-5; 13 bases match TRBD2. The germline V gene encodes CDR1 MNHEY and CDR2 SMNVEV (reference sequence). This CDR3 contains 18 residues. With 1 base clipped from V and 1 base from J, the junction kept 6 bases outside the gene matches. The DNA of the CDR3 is TGTGCCAGCAGTTTATGGGGGGGACTAGCGGGGTTCCAAGAGACCCAGTACTTC. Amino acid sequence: CASSLWGGLAGFQETQYF.

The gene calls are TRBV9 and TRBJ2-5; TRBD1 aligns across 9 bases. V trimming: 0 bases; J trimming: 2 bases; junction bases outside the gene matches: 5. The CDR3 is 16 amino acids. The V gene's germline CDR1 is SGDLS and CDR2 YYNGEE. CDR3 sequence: CASSVGGTGTQETQYF. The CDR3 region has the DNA TGTGCCAGCAGCGTAGGGGGGACAGGGACTCAAGAGACCCAGTACTTC.

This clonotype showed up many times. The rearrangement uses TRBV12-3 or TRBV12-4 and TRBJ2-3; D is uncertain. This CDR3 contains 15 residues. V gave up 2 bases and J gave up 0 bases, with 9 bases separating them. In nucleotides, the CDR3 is TGTGCCAGCAGTTTAAAACTGCAAAGCACAGATACGCAGTATTTT. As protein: CASSLKLQSTDTQYF.

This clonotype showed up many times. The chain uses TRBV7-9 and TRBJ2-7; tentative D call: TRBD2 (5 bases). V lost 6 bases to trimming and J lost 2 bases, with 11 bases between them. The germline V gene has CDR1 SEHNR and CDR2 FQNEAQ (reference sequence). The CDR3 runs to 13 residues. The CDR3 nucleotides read TGTGCCAGCAGTTTGACGGGGACCTACGAGCAGTACTTC. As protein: CASSLTGTYEQYF.

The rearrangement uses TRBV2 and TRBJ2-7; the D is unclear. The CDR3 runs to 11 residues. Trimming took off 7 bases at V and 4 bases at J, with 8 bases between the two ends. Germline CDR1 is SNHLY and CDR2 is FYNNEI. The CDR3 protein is CASIEEYEQYF. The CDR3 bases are TGTGCCAGCATCGAGGAATACGAGCAGTACTTC.

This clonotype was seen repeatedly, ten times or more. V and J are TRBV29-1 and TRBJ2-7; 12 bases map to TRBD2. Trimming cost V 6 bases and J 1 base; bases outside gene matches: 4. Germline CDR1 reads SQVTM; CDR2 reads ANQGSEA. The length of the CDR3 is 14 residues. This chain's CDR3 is CSVEGTSGSYEQYF. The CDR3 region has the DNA TGCAGCGTCGAGGGGACTAGCGGGTCCTACGAGCAGTACTTC.

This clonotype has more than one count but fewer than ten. The chain's CDR3 is CASSQGGQNTEAFF. Written as DNA, the CDR3 is TGTGCCAGCAGCCAGGGGGGGCAGAACACTGAAGCTTTCTTT. The V call is TRBV3-1, the J call TRBJ1-1; D possibly corresponds to TRBD1 (6 bases). In germline, CDR1 is LGHDT, CDR2 YNNKEL (reference sequence). The CDR3 sequence is 14 residues long. The V end was cut by 3 bases, the J end by 1 base, with 9 bases between.

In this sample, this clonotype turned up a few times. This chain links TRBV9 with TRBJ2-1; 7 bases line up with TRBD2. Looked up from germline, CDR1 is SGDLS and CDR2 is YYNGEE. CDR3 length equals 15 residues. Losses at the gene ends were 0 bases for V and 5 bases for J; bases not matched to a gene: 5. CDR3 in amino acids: CASSVEPSGHNEQFF. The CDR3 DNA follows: TGTGCCAGCAGCGTAGAACCTAGCGGACACAATGAGCAGTTCTTC.